Following are 20 T cell receptor beta chains from one sample sequenced in a study of T cell clones after liver transplantation. Clones were read by immunoSEQ multiplex PCR, and TCRdb kept only the in-frame ones, dropping some. The table records some 40,000 clones, around 84% of them present only once. The sample in question was CD4+ T cells from blood, obtained 24 months after liver transplant. The origin of the receptors is a human patient who received a liver transplant. Some T cells may arise from the graft donor.

The V and J genes are TRBV9 and TRBJ2-3, with a possible D match to TRBD1 (7 bases). The CDR3 runs to 19 residues. The V gene lost 0 bases and the J gene lost 4 bases, with 24 bases spanning the gap. Germline CDR1 is SGDLS and CDR2 is YYNGEE. The CDR3 DNA sequence: TGTGCCAGCAGCGTAGCCAGGGGGGATCTTGGTATTTGGGCAGATACGCAGTATTTT. Amino acid sequence: CASSVARGDLGIWADTQYF.

J is TRBJ1-2 and V is TRBV5-4; unclear D gene. Per germline, CDR1 SGHNT and CDR2 YYREEE (reference sequence). The CDR3 spans 13 residues. Between the trimmed V and J ends, which lost 1 base and 8 bases, there was a span of 12 bases. The DNA of the CDR3 is TGTGCCAGCAGCTTGATGGACGGCTGGGGCTACACCTTC. This gives the protein CASSLMDGWGYTF.

V usage is TRBV5-4 and J usage is TRBJ2-5; 9 nucleotides match TRBD2. The V and J ends lost 0 bases and 2 bases, in that order; junction bases with no gene match: 5. CDR1 and CDR2 (germline): SGHNT, YYREEE (reference sequence). The CDR3 spans 16 residues. CDR3 nucleotide sequence: TGTGCCAGCAGCTTGGTAGTAGCGGGGGATCAAGAGACCCAGTACTTC. Translation gives CASSLVVAGDQETQYF.

This chain connects TRBV7-8 to TRBJ2-2; tentative D call: TRBD2 (6 bases). V was trimmed by 0 bases and J by 5 bases, leaving 7 bases between them. Germline CDR1 and CDR2: SGHVS and FQNEAQ. The CDR3 sequence is 14 residues long. In DNA form, the CDR3 reads TGTGCCAGCAGCTTAGCTGGGAGGACCGGGGAGCTGTTTTTT. It yields the protein CASSLAGRTGELFF.

The chain employs TRBV6-5 and TRBJ1-5; D is unclear. The ends were cut back, 5 bases at V and 4 bases at J, with 12 bases in the middle. This CDR3 has 14 amino acids. In germline, CDR1 is MNHEY, CDR2 SVGAGI. CDR3 in DNA: TGTGCCAGCAGTATGGAGGTCACAAATCAGCCCCAGCATTTT. Amino acids: CASSMEVTNQPQHF.

J is TRBJ2-1 and V is TRBV6-6; D not resolved. The CDR3 is made up of 16 amino acids. Germline-derived CDR1 and CDR2 are MNHNY and SVGAGI (reference sequence). V shed 2 bases and J shed 3 bases, with 14 bases lying between them. The CDR3 loop is CASSYPTVPLYNEQFF. The CDR3 region has the DNA TGTGCCAGCAGTTACCCCACTGTCCCTCTCTACAATGAGCAGTTCTTC.

The chain links TRBV9 to TRBJ2-3, with TRBD1 identical over 10 bases. Germline CDR1 is SGDLS and CDR2 is YYNGEE. With 4 bases clipped from V and 2 bases from J, the junction kept 10 bases outside the gene matches. The CDR3 runs 17 residues. The CDR3 DNA follows: TGTGCCAGCAGCCCTGGGACAGGGGCCCGATTCACAGATACGCAGTATTTT. Amino acids: CASSPGTGARFTDTQYF. Combining the CDR3 with reference TRBV9 and TRBJ2-3 gives the whole variable domain DSGVTQTPKHLITATGQRVTLRCSPRSGDLSVYWYQQSLDQGLQFLIQYYNGEERAKGNILERFSAQQFPDLHSELNLSSLELGDSALYFCASSPGTGARFTDTQYFGPGTRLTVL.

This chain connects TRBV7-3 to TRBJ2-2; D unresolved. V was trimmed by 1 base and J by 4 bases, leaving 7 bases between them. Germline assignment: CDR1 SGHTA and CDR2 FQGTGA. This CDR3 region has 14 residues. The CDR3 loop reads CASSLSLSTGELFF. CDR3 in DNA: TGTGCCAGCAGCTTAAGCTTAAGCACCGGGGAGCTGTTTTTT.

J is TRBJ2-1 and V is TRBV19; 11 bases are shared with TRBD2. This CDR3 has 18 residues. Trimming removed 5 bases from V and 0 bases from J; junction bases left unmatched: 9. Germline V lookup: CDR1 LNHDA, CDR2 SQIVND (reference sequence). The CDR3 spells CASSPGLAVTSSYNEQFF. CDR3 DNA: TGTGCCAGTAGTCCGGGACTAGCGGTGACGAGCTCCTACAATGAGCAGTTCTTC.

This chain connects TRBV5-1 to TRBJ2-3; D is uncertain. CDR1 and CDR2 from the germline V gene are SGHRS and YFSETQ. The CDR3 sequence is 15 residues long. The V and J ends lost 0 bases and 4 bases respectively, with 12 bases between them. The CDR3 DNA follows: TGCGCCAGCAGCTTGGATGGGGTCAGCGCAGATACGCAGTATTTT. Translation gives CASSLDGVSADTQYF.

This chain uses TRBV7-8 with TRBJ2-7, with 10 bases aligning to TRBD2. CDR3 length: 15 residues. Germline CDR1 reads SGHVS; CDR2 reads FQNEAQ. V gave up 5 bases and J gave up 0 bases; unmatched junction bases: 4. The CDR3 here is CASSRTSGSSYEQYF. The DNA for the CDR3 is TGTGCCAGCAGCCGGACTAGCGGAAGCTCCTACGAGCAGTACTTC.

The chain uses TRBV30 and TRBJ1-4, with TRBD1 matching over 9 bases. Germline CDR1 is GTSNPN and CDR2 is SVGIG (reference sequence). CDR3 length: 15 residues. Trimming removed 1 base from V and 1 base from J; junction bases left unmatched: 1. The CDR3 reads CAWSGTGVTNEKLFF. The CDR3 coding sequence is TGTGCCTGGAGTGGGACAGGGGTAACTAATGAAAAACTGTTTTTT.

The chain links TRBV28 to TRBJ1-2; no clear D gene. The CDR3 has 13 amino acids. The V and J ends lost 4 bases and 0 bases respectively, with 6 bases between them. The germline gives CDR1 MDHEN, CDR2 SYDVKM. The CDR3 spells CASSSPPNYGYTF. As DNA, the CDR3 is TGTGCCAGCAGTTCGCCCCCTAACTATGGCTACACCTTC.

J is TRBJ2-3 and V is TRBV7-2; 9 bases align to TRBD2. Germline V lookup: CDR1 SGHTA, CDR2 FQGNSA. CDR3 size: 17 residues. With V trimmed by 4 bases and J by 4 bases, 12 bases remained unmatched. DNA of the CDR3: TGTGCCAGCAGCTCCGACCGGGCTAGCGGGGTCCCAGATACGCAGTATTTT. It yields the protein CASSSDRASGVPDTQYF.

The CDR3: CASSYSSGDSYEQYF. The CDR3 DNA is TGTGCCAGCAGTTACTCGTCGGGGGACTCCTACGAGCAGTACTTC. The chain employs TRBV6-5 and TRBJ2-7; TRBD2 might be the D (6 bases). Germline V CDR1 and CDR2: MNHEY, SVGAGI. Trimming stripped 0 bases from V and 0 bases from J, with 9 bases between. CDR3 length equals 15 residues.

V and J are TRBV10-3 and TRBJ1-1; 7 bases are a match to TRBD1. The J segment lost 3 bases and the V segment lost 0 bases, leaving 13 bases of the junction unmatched. The CDR3 is 18 residues long. Germline assignment: CDR1 ENHRY and CDR2 SYGVKD. CDR3 nucleotide sequence: TGTGCCATCAGTGAGTCCAGGGGGGGCGGCTGGTTGTACACTGAAGCTTTCTTT. Translated, it gives CAISESRGGGWLYTEAFF.

This sequence joins TRBV28 and TRBJ2-3; no clear D. The length of the CDR3 is 13 residues. Deletions cut 11 bases from V and 1 base from J, with 13 bases between. Germline lookup yields CDR1 MDHEN and CDR2 SYDVKM. The CDR3: CASYAGGTDTQYF. CDR3 coding DNA: TGTGCCTCCTACGCAGGCGGCACAGATACGCAGTATTTT.

The V call is TRBV2, the J call TRBJ2-7; D is unclear. The CDR3 contains 14 residues. Germline assignment: CDR1 SNHLY and CDR2 FYNNEI. V was trimmed by 4 bases and J by 0 bases, leaving 10 bases between them. The CDR3 nucleotides read TGTGCCAGCAGTGGGGTCGTAATCTCCTACGAGCAGTACTTC. This gives the protein CASSGVVISYEQYF.

This clone was observed once. The rearrangement links TRBV19 to TRBJ2-2; D call uncertain. Germline CDR1 is LNHDA and CDR2 is SQIVND (reference sequence). This CDR3 has 14 amino acids. The ends were cut back, 7 bases at V and 3 bases at J, with 12 bases in the middle. The CDR3 sequence is CASTTNPDTGELFF. The DNA for the CDR3 is TGTGCCAGTACGACGAATCCAGACACCGGGGAGCTGTTTTTT.

The chain carries TRBV18 and TRBJ2-5; 11 nucleotides match TRBD2. Germline V lookup: CDR1 KGHSH, CDR2 LQKENI. The CDR3 runs to 18 residues. J gave up 2 bases and V 3 bases, and 11 bases lay outside the gene matches. CDR3 amino acids: CASSPLLLAGDKQETQYF. The CDR3 DNA reads TGTGCCAGCTCACCCCTCTTACTAGCGGGGGATAAACAAGAGACCCAGTACTTC.